The clone carrying this T cell receptor beta chain came up once. V was pared by 2 bases and J by 4 bases, with 6 bases between. This CDR3 is 13 amino acids long. Germline values: CDR1 SGDLS, CDR2 YYNGEE. This entry comes from a study of blood T cell repertoires in COVID-19. Original analysis: Scientists estimated how many nucleated cells there were by amplifying reference gene primers. The repertoire was sequenced with immunoSEQ multiplex PCR; TCRdb's copy has only in-frame clones and lacks some. Clone size and the V and J calls come from that table; the DNA yielded D and trimming. The profile shows approximately 280,000 clones, 75% to 90% of them singletons.

The V gene is TRBV9, the J gene TRBJ2-2; D might be TRBD1 (5 bases). The sequencing input was peripheral blood. The TCR was taken from a man between 35 and 55 years old with acute or convalescent COVID-19. The DNA of the CDR3 is TGTGCCAGCAGCGTCGACAGCACCGGGGAGCTGTTTTTT. Residues: CASSVDSTGELFF.